These 13 T cell receptor beta chains were all obtained from the same sample, sequenced in a study of vaccination effects on CD4 cells after COVID-19. Their antigens are not known. Clones were read by immunoSEQ multiplex PCR, and TCRdb kept only the in-frame ones, dropping some. The sample has about 37,000 clones, around 78% seen once; the top ten hold about 33%. ViraFEST expansion of antigen-specific CD4+ T cells with viral peptide pools preceded sequencing. Subsequent to approximately 11 days of culture, CD4+ T cells were isolated. Between March and December 2020, the person had a SARS-CoV-2 infection that PCR confirmed. The material sequenced was CD4+ T cells from PBMCs cultured with a peptide pool, taken before COVID-19 vaccination. These receptors came from a human donor who had a prior SARS-CoV-2 infection.

This clone was counted between two and nine times. The chain is built from TRBV7-2 and TRBJ2-1, with a possible D match to TRBD1 (6 bases). CDR1 is SGHTA, CDR2 FQGNSA, per germline. V dropped 2 bases and J dropped 7 bases, with 6 bases sitting between them. The CDR3 consists of 12 residues. The CDR3, as DNA: TGTGCCAGCAGCTTAAGGGGGAATGAGCAGTTCTTC. It codes for CASSLRGNEQFF.

CDR3 DNA: TGTGCCAGCAGCCGTCCCGGGACAGGGCGCCATTCACCCCTCCACTTT. It codes for CASSRPGTGRHSPLHF. This sequence joins TRBV28 and TRBJ1-6; 9 nucleotides match TRBD1. This CDR3 has 16 residues. CDR1 and CDR2 (germline): MDHEN, SYDVKM. V lost 6 bases to trimming and J lost 8 bases; unmatched junction nucleotides: 11.

This clone has a handful of counts. The rearrangement links TRBV27 to TRBJ2-1, with TRBD2 matching over 14 bases. CDR3 length: 15 residues. CDR1 and CDR2 (germline): MNHEY, SMNVEV (reference sequence). V lost 6 bases to trimming and J lost 10 bases; unmatched junction nucleotides: 8. CDR3 nucleotides: TGTGCCAGCAGGGCGACTAGCGGGGGGGCCTGGGAGCAGTTCTTC. Amino acid sequence: CASRATSGGAWEQFF.

This sequence joins TRBV10-3 and TRBJ1-1; tentatively, D is TRBD1 (6 bases). Per germline, CDR1 ENHRY and CDR2 SYGVKD. Trimming took 8 bases from V and 4 from J, leaving 20 bases between them. The CDR3 is 15 residues long. CDR3 protein: CAILSSGPRGTEAFF. CDR3 nucleotide sequence: TGTGCCATCCTGAGCTCGGGACCCAGGGGCACTGAAGCTTTCTTT.

V usage is TRBV4-2 and J usage is TRBJ2-7; D perhaps matches TRBD1 (6 bases). The CDR3 has 16 residues. V was pared by 1 base and J by 2 bases, with 15 bases between. CDR1 and CDR2 (germline): LGHNA, YNFKEQ. The chain's CDR3 is CASSQATGFYTYEQYF. In DNA form, the CDR3 reads TGTGCCAGCAGCCAAGCCACAGGGTTCTACACCTACGAGCAGTACTTC.

This chain links TRBV5-1 with TRBJ2-3; tentative D call: TRBD2 (5 bases). The CDR3 is 13 residues long. The V end was cut by 2 bases, the J end by 1 base, with 5 bases between. The germline V gene has CDR1 SGHRS and CDR2 YFSETQ. The CDR3 DNA reads TGCGCCAGCAGCTTAGCGGGCACAGATACGCAGTATTTT. Translated, it gives CASSLAGTDTQYF.

This clone was counted between two and nine times. This chain connects TRBV6-6 to TRBJ2-5, with TRBD2 matching 11 bases. CDR1 and CDR2 from the germline V gene are MNHNY and SVGAGI (reference sequence). This CDR3 is 16 amino acids long. Trimming at V came to 3 bases and at J to 0 bases, leaving 3 bases not matched to a gene. DNA of the CDR3: TGTGCCAGCAGTTATTCGACTAGCGGGGACCAAGAGACCCAGTACTTC. Amino acid sequence: CASSYSTSGDQETQYF.

The J gene is TRBJ1-6, the V gene TRBV25-1, with D perhaps TRBD1 (5 bases). The germline gives CDR1 MGHDK, CDR2 SYGVNS. V was pared by 8 bases and J by 7 bases, with 9 bases between. The CDR3 length is 12 residues. CDR3 DNA sequence: TGTGCCAGCCGCGGGGCCAATTCACCCCTCCACTTT. It codes for CASRGANSPLHF. The full variable domain, with the rest looked up from reference TRBV25-1 and TRBJ1-6, is EADIYQTPRYLVIGTGKKITLECSQTMGHDKMYWYQQDPGMELHLIHYSYGVNSTEKGDLSSESTVSRIRTEHFPLTLESARPSHTSQYLCASRGANSPLHFGNGTRLTVT.

The rearrangement joins TRBV2 to TRBJ1-5; 7 positions match TRBD1. The CDR3 contains 12 residues. The trim removed 5 bases at V and 15 bases at J, leaving 10 bases unmatched. Germline V CDR1 and CDR2: SNHLY, FYNNEI. CDR3 protein: CASSPIPDRLHF. For the CDR3, the DNA is TGTGCCAGCAGTCCCATCCCGGACAGGCTGCATTTT.

The rearrangement joins TRBV7-2 to TRBJ2-3, with D possibly TRBD2 on 5 matching bases. CDR1 and CDR2 from the germline V gene are SGHTA and FQGNSA. V was clipped by 3 bases and J by 5 bases, with 18 bases between them. This CDR3 contains 16 residues. CDR3: CASSFFPRGWEDTQYF. CDR3 nucleotide sequence: TGTGCCAGCAGCTTTTTCCCTCGGGGTTGGGAAGATACGCAGTATTTT.

The chain recombines TRBV2 with TRBJ2-5, with TRBD2 matching 12 bases. The V gene end was trimmed by 1 base and the J gene end by 3 bases; junction bases not matched to a gene: 3. The CDR3 is made up of 16 amino acids. Germline CDR1 SNHLY, CDR2 FYNNEI. CDR3 sequence: CASSEVSSGGEETQYF. The CDR3, as DNA: TGTGCCAGCAGTGAAGTATCTAGCGGGGGGGAAGAGACCCAGTACTTC.

Only a few counts were recorded for this clone. The gene calls are TRBV27 and TRBJ2-7; 8 bases are shared with TRBD1. This CDR3 contains 17 residues. Germline lookup yields CDR1 MNHEY and CDR2 SMNVEV (reference sequence). Trimming took 5 bases from V and 4 from J; bases not matched to a gene: 16. DNA of the CDR3: TGTGCCAGCAGTCTCTACTCCATACAGGGGGAAGGTTACGAGCAGTACTTC. Residues: CASSLYSIQGEGYEQYF.

This chain connects TRBV18 to TRBJ2-6; D call uncertain. The CDR3 length is 15 residues. The V end was cut by 6 bases, the J end by 3 bases, with 12 bases between. Germline V lookup: CDR1 KGHSH, CDR2 LQKENI. Here the CDR3 DNA reads TGTGCCAGCTCCCTATCTCGGAGTGGGGCCAACGTCCTGACTTTC. This codes for CASSLSRSGANVLTF.